These 12 T cell receptor beta chains originate from one sample sequenced in a study of beta chain features in type 1 diabetes (dated by TCRdb to 2016 to 2019). General conclusions and limits of the study: In all four CD4+ subsets, TCRB CDR3 length was moderately but significantly shorter in type 1 diabetes patients.

No antigen has been assigned to these receptors. The receptor library was made with the immunoSEQ multiplex PCR assay. All of the isolated RNA was reverse transcribed with the High Capacity cDNA Reverse Transcription Kit, so expressed TCRB transcripts were sequenced. TCRdb stores this immuneACCESS table with in-frame sequences only. Part of the clones is absent; in the studies checked, under half of the shortfall reflects unresolved V genes, and no reason is known for the rest. Here the sample has about 370,000 clones; 8% to 10% occur a single time. About 0.63% of the sample belongs to the ten largest clones. Sequencing input: central memory CD4+ T cells from blood. The receptors originated from a man under 40 with type 1 diabetes.

This clone turned up a few times. V is TRBV29-1 and J is TRBJ2-5; 9 bases align to TRBD2. The CDR3 is 12 residues long. Germline V lookup: CDR1 SQVTM, CDR2 ANQGSEA. J lost 6 bases, V lost 6 bases, and 5 bases had no gene match. CDR3 nucleotide sequence: TGCAGCGTAGGTAGCGGGAGCCAGACCCAGTACTTC. Translated, it gives CSVGSGSQTQYF.

The chain combines TRBV28 with TRBJ1-5; the match to TRBD1 covers 7 bases. This CDR3 region has 14 residues. Losses at the gene ends were 6 bases for V and 6 bases for J; bases not matched to a gene: 8. The germline V gene encodes CDR1 MDHEN and CDR2 SYDVKM. The CDR3 region is CASRWAGGTQPQHF. In DNA form, the CDR3 reads TGTGCCAGCAGATGGGCAGGGGGAACTCAGCCCCAGCATTTT.

This clone came up many times. J is TRBJ2-5 and V is TRBV10-3; 7 nucleotides line up with TRBD2. Trimming cost V 4 bases and J 4 bases; bases outside gene matches: 15. Germline loops: CDR1 ENHRY, CDR2 SYGVKD. The CDR3 is 17 amino acids. Here the CDR3 reads CAISAPGGRAFGETQYF. Here the CDR3 DNA reads TGTGCCATCAGTGCTCCAGGAGGGAGGGCATTCGGAGAGACCCAGTACTTC.

The chain has TRBV7-2 and TRBJ2-5, with a weak D call TRBD1 (5 bases). V lost 3 bases and J 1 base, leaving 9 bases between the germline ends. Germline lookup yields CDR1 SGHTA and CDR2 FQGNSA. The CDR3 is 14 amino acids. The CDR3 DNA sequence: TGTGCCAGCAGCTTCTCAGGGCTCCAAGAGACCCAGTACTTC. Protein product: CASSFSGLQETQYF.

The J gene is TRBJ1-2, the V gene TRBV18; 7 nucleotides line up with TRBD1. J lost 8 bases, V lost 5 bases, and 11 bases had no gene match. Germline-derived CDR1 and CDR2 are KGHSH and LQKENI. The CDR3 spans 14 residues. The CDR3 nucleotides are TGTGCCAGCTCAGCCGACAGGGAATACGAAGGCTACACCTTC. This translates into CASSADREYEGYTF.

Many counts were recorded for this clone. The chain carries TRBV28 and TRBJ2-7; D gene uncertain. The V gene's germline CDR1 is MDHEN and CDR2 SYDVKM. The CDR3 is made up of 13 amino acids. V shed 6 bases and J shed 2 bases, with 11 bases lying between them. CDR3 DNA: TGTGCCAGCAGCCTTAACAAAGCCTACGAGCAGTACTTC. As protein: CASSLNKAYEQYF.

V gene TRBV4-2 combines with J gene TRBJ2-3; 9 bases are shared with TRBD2. V trimming: 3 bases; J trimming: 5 bases; junction bases outside the gene matches: 12. Germline values: CDR1 LGHNA, CDR2 YNFKEQ. This CDR3 has 17 amino acids. The chain's CDR3 is CASSHPLSGRVLDTQYF. The CDR3 DNA sequence: TGTGCCAGCAGCCATCCCCTTAGCGGGAGAGTGTTAGATACGCAGTATTTT.

This clone was recorded many times. The V gene is TRBV21-1, the J gene TRBJ1-1; the table calls TRBD1, which could not be checked here. TRBV21-1 is assigned pseudogene status. The CDR3 extends over 15 amino acids. The DNA of the CDR3 is TGTGCCAGCAGCACGCCGACAGGCGGGAACACTGAAGCTTTCTTT. Translating it yields CASSTPTGGNTEAFF.

Points on this clone: In the same sample, other DNA sequences code for this CDR3. This chain links TRBV5-6 with TRBJ2-3; D gene unclear. V lost 0 bases to trimming and J lost 5 bases, with 1 base between them. Germline-derived CDR1 and CDR2 are SGHDT and YYEEEE. The CDR3 is 11 amino acids. CDR3 sequence: CASSLGDTQYF. In nucleotides, the CDR3 is TGTGCCAGCAGCTTGGGAGATACGCAGTATTTT.

In this sample, this clone turned up a few times. This rearrangement joins TRBV6-1 to TRBJ2-1, with 8 bases matching TRBD1. The CDR3 consists of 14 residues. Germline CDR1 and CDR2: MNHNS and SASEGT. With V trimmed by 5 bases and J by 8 bases, 8 bases remained unmatched. The CDR3 coding sequence is TGTGCCAGCAGTTCTCTGGACAGGGATGATGAGCAGTTCTTC. Translating it yields CASSSLDRDDEQFF.

The chain has TRBV2 and TRBJ2-5; D is unresolved. The germline CDR1 and CDR2 sequences are SNHLY and FYNNEI. This CDR3 comprises 12 residues. V was cut by 5 bases and J by 5 bases, with 9 bases left in between. The CDR3 loop reads CASSPYLETQYF. CDR3 nucleotides: TGTGCCAGCAGTCCCTATTTGGAGACCCAGTACTTC.

This chain links TRBV28 with TRBJ2-1, with D possibly being TRBD2 (6 bases). V dropped 5 bases and J dropped 15 bases, with 26 bases sitting between them. The CDR3 spans 15 residues. Germline values: CDR1 MDHEN, CDR2 SYDVKM. The CDR3 loop reads CASSGPGGYAFGSFF. The CDR3 DNA follows: TGTGCCAGCAGTGGCCCCGGAGGGTACGCTTTTGGGTCGTTCTTC.